Sequencing of this T cell receptor (beta chain) was carried out in a study of OX40 agonist ivuxolimab in advanced cancers. Study background: Hepatocellular carcinoma, melanoma, renal cell or head and neck cancer occurred in dose-escalation patients. Eligibility admitted prior anti-PD-1, anti-PD-L1 or anti-CTLA-4 therapy; 35% to 40% had some. Study results and limitations: Undetermined was the antigen specificity of the expanded peripheral T cells.

Trimming took off 8 bases at V and 5 bases at J, with 11 bases between the two ends. The CDR3 runs to 11 residues. CDR1 and CDR2 from the germline V gene are SQVTM and ANQGSEA. Data came from immunoSEQ multiplex PCR; TCRdb stores just in-frame clones and leaves some out. The data contain just under 100,000 clones, approximately 93% of them singletons. For this clone: Its antigen is still unknown.

The source was CD4+ or CD8+ T cells sorted from blood, collected in a trial of the OX40 agonist ivuxolimab. The sequence was collected from an adult with an advanced solid tumor such as melanoma, head and neck, liver or kidney cancer. V usage is TRBV29-1 and J usage is TRBJ2-3; D is unclear. The CDR3 bases are TGCAGCACTATAAAGGGAGATACGCAGTATTTT. Protein product: CSTIKGDTQYF.